These T cell receptor beta chains were read from a single sample in a study of blood T cell repertoires in COVID-19. The protocol was immunoSEQ multiplex PCR, while the TCRdb copy is restricted to in-frame clones and leaves out a portion. The sample has 200,000 to 250,000 clones; around nine tenths are singletons. Source material: peripheral blood. Source of these receptors: a woman aged 60-70 years with acute or convalescent COVID-19. CDR3s include the opening cysteine and the closing phenylalanine or tryptophan. The order of the fields is clone size, J gene, V gene, D gene, CDR3 DNA, CDR3 protein. The D gene is left open where the match is weak. Clone size appears in some rows only: once, few, many, or a class for an expanded clone.

clone_size: NA; j_call: TRBJ1-2; v_call: TRBV6-5; d_call: TRBD1; cdr3_nt: TGTGCCAGCAGTTCCCAAGGGACAGGGAGAGGCTACACCTTC; cdr3_aa: CASSSQGTGRGYTF
clone_size: NA; j_call: TRBJ1-1; v_call: TRBV29-1; d_call: TRBD1; cdr3_nt: TGCAGCGTTGAAGATTGGGGTGGAGACAGGGGGCATGCTTTCTTT; cdr3_aa: CSVEDWGGDRGHAFF
clone_size: NA; j_call: TRBJ1-5; v_call: TRBV30; d_call: TRBD1; cdr3_nt: TGTGCCTGGATCGATAAGGACAGGGGCGGCAATCAGCCCCAGCATTTT; cdr3_aa: CAWIDKDRGGNQPQHF
clone_size: NA; j_call: TRBJ1-5; v_call: TRBV27; d_call: TRBD1; cdr3_nt: TGTGCCAGCAGTCGGGACAGGGTAAGTCAGCCCCAGCATTTT; cdr3_aa: CASSRDRVSQPQHF
clone_size: NA; j_call: TRBJ1-3; v_call: TRBV3-1/TRBV3-2; d_call: NA; cdr3_nt: TGTGCCAGCAGATCAGGACAAACCTCTGGAAACACCATATATTTT; cdr3_aa: CASRSGQTSGNTIYF
clone_size: NA; j_call: TRBJ1-5; v_call: TRBV19; d_call: TRBD1; cdr3_nt: TGTGCCAGTAGTTTGGACCGGGACAGGGTCAATCAGCCCCAGCATTTT; cdr3_aa: CASSLDRDRVNQPQHF
clone_size: NA; j_call: TRBJ1-6; v_call: TRBV28; d_call: TRBD1; cdr3_nt: TGTGCCATCAAAAGTTCACAGGGGGCCATAGGAAATTCACCCCTCCACTTT; cdr3_aa: CAIKSSQGAIGNSPLHF
clone_size: NA; j_call: TRBJ2-1; v_call: TRBV7-3; d_call: TRBD1; cdr3_nt: TGTGCCAGCAGCTTTGGACAGGGGCCCTACAATGAGCAGTTCTTC; cdr3_aa: CASSFGQGPYNEQFF
clone_size: NA; j_call: TRBJ1-4; v_call: TRBV5-1; d_call: NA; cdr3_nt: TGCGCCAGCGCCCCCGGGTCAGCAAATGAAAAACTGTTTTTT; cdr3_aa: CASAPGSANEKLFF
clone_size: NA; j_call: TRBJ1-4; v_call: TRBV28; d_call: NA; cdr3_nt: TGTGCCAGCAGTTTACTTATAGGGACAATTCGGAATGAAAAACTGTTTTTT; cdr3_aa: CASSLLIGTIRNEKLFF
clone_size: NA; j_call: TRBJ1-5; v_call: TRBV19; d_call: NA; cdr3_nt: TGTGCCAGTAGGAAACAGGGCGGTGGGTATCAGCCCCAGCATTTT; cdr3_aa: CASRKQGGGYQPQHF
clone_size: NA; j_call: TRBJ1-2; v_call: TRBV7-9; d_call: TRBD1; cdr3_nt: TGTGCCAGCAGCTTAGGGGGGTGGGACAGGGCAGACGGTCACTATGGCTACACCTTC; cdr3_aa: CASSLGGWDRADGHYGYTF
clone_size: NA; j_call: TRBJ1-3; v_call: TRBV12-3/TRBV12-4; d_call: NA; cdr3_nt: TGTGCCAGCAGACCCGGCTCTGGAAACACCATATATTTT; cdr3_aa: CASRPGSGNTIYF
clone_size: NA; j_call: TRBJ2-5; v_call: TRBV4-2; d_call: NA; cdr3_nt: TGTGCCAGCAGCCAAGGACAGCTCCAAGAGACCCAGTACTTC; cdr3_aa: CASSQGQLQETQYF
clone_size: NA; j_call: TRBJ1-3; v_call: TRBV2; d_call: NA; cdr3_nt: TGTGCCAGCAGGTCGGACAGAGATGGAAACACCATATATTTT; cdr3_aa: CASRSDRDGNTIYF
clone_size: once; j_call: TRBJ2-7; v_call: TRBV3-1/TRBV3-2; d_call: NA; cdr3_nt: TGTGCCAGCAGCCAAGCGCCAGTTCCCTCCTACGAGCAGTACTTC; cdr3_aa: CASSQAPVPSYEQYF
clone_size: NA; j_call: TRBJ2-5; v_call: TRBV2; d_call: TRBD1; cdr3_nt: TGTGCCAGCAGTCCTGACGCGGGACAGGGGGCGGAGACCCAGTACTTC; cdr3_aa: CASSPDAGQGAETQYF